The rows below give T cell receptor beta chains drawn from one sample of a study of blood T cell repertoires in COVID-19. Sequencing was performed with immunoSEQ multiplex PCR; in TCRdb, only in-frame clones are kept and a portion is missing. The table lists 130,000 to 150,000 clones, 70% to 85% of them singletons. Sequencing used peripheral blood. The receptors were sampled from a woman in her forties or fifties in a cohort sampled during active or convalescent COVID-19. Each CDR3 is given with its conserved first and last residue. The order of the fields is J gene, clone size, D gene, V gene, CDR3 DNA, CDR3 protein. The D gene is left open where the match is weak. Size is omitted from some rows. Given values are once, few, many or a class for expanded clones.

J gene: TRBJ1-1; clone size: .; D gene: TRBD1; V gene: TRBV5-1; CDR3 DNA: TGCGCCAGCAGCGTGACAGGGGGTACGCCGAACACTGAAGCTTTCTTT; CDR3 protein: CASSVTGGTPNTEAFF
J gene: TRBJ1-5; clone size: .; D gene: TRBD1; V gene: TRBV2; CDR3 DNA: TGTGCCAGCAGGGGGACAGGGGGCGGTGATCAGCCCCAGCATTTT; CDR3 protein: CASRGTGGGDQPQHF
J gene: TRBJ2-2; clone size: .; D gene: TRBD1; V gene: TRBV15; CDR3 DNA: TGTGCCACCAGCAGAGGCAGGGGGCAGGGCACCGGGGAGCTGTTTTTT; CDR3 protein: CATSRGRGQGTGELFF
J gene: TRBJ1-2; clone size: .; D gene: .; V gene: TRBV5-6; CDR3 DNA: TGTGCCAGCAGCTTGGGGGCGCTGGTCTATGGCTACACCTTC; CDR3 protein: CASSLGALVYGYTF
J gene: TRBJ2-5; clone size: .; D gene: TRBD1; V gene: TRBV19; CDR3 DNA: TGTGCCAGTAGTTCCAGGGGGCGAGGGGAGACCCAGTACTTC; CDR3 protein: CASSSRGRGETQYF
J gene: TRBJ2-2; clone size: .; D gene: .; V gene: TRBV5-6; CDR3 DNA: TGTGCCAGCAGCTTGTTTCGGACTCCCACCGGGGAGCTGTTTTTT; CDR3 protein: CASSLFRTPTGELFF
J gene: TRBJ2-2; clone size: .; D gene: .; V gene: TRBV6-5; CDR3 DNA: TGTGCCAGCAGTTACCTTGGACAGCCTAACACCGGGGAGCTGTTTTTT; CDR3 protein: CASSYLGQPNTGELFF
J gene: TRBJ1-1; clone size: .; D gene: .; V gene: TRBV10-3; CDR3 DNA: TGTGCCATCAGTGAAAAAGGGATTATCAGGGACACTGAAGCTTTCTTT; CDR3 protein: CAISEKGIIRDTEAFF
J gene: TRBJ2-2; clone size: .; D gene: TRBD2; V gene: TRBV7-2; CDR3 DNA: TGTGCCAGCAGCTTAGTTTCGCTAGCGGGGAACACCGGGGAGCTGTTTTTT; CDR3 protein: CASSLVSLAGNTGELFF
J gene: TRBJ2-3; clone size: .; D gene: .; V gene: TRBV15; CDR3 DNA: TGTGCCACCAGCAGAGAAACCAGGAGTTGGGGGGTGGGTACGCAGTATTTT; CDR3 protein: CATSRETRSWGVGTQYF
J gene: TRBJ1-1; clone size: .; D gene: .; V gene: TRBV14; CDR3 DNA: TGTGCCAGCAGCCAAGCGGGGGGGGCTTTCTTT; CDR3 protein: CASSQAGGAFF
J gene: TRBJ2-1; clone size: medium-sized; D gene: TRBD2; V gene: TRBV27; CDR3 DNA: TGTGCCAGCACTGGAGGGCTAGCGGGGTACAATGAGCAGTTCTTC; CDR3 protein: CASTGGLAGYNEQFF
J gene: TRBJ1-2; clone size: .; D gene: .; V gene: TRBV4-1; CDR3 DNA: TGCGCCAGCAGCCAAGATCAGTACAGGGAGACCTATGGCTACACCTTC; CDR3 protein: CASSQDQYRETYGYTF
J gene: TRBJ1-6; clone size: once; D gene: .; V gene: TRBV10-3; CDR3 DNA: TGTGCCATCAGGGGGCAGATCCAAAATTCACCCCTCCACTTT; CDR3 protein: CAIRGQIQNSPLHF
J gene: TRBJ2-7; clone size: .; D gene: .; V gene: TRBV3-1/TRBV3-2; CDR3 DNA: TGTGCCAGCAGCGAGACCTACGAGCAGTACTTC; CDR3 protein: CASSETYEQYF
J gene: TRBJ1-4; clone size: once; D gene: .; V gene: TRBV11-2; CDR3 DNA: TGTGCCAGCAGCTTAGGTACCCAGTTAAGGTCGGGGGAAAAACTGTTTTTT; CDR3 protein: CASSLGTQLRSGEKLFF
J gene: TRBJ2-7; clone size: .; D gene: .; V gene: TRBV4-1; CDR3 DNA: TGCGCCAGCAGGGACACGGGGGACTACGAGCAGTACTTC; CDR3 protein: CASRDTGDYEQYF
J gene: TRBJ2-2; clone size: once; D gene: .; V gene: TRBV7-9; CDR3 DNA: TGTGCCAGCGGGCAGGGAGGAGTCGGGGAGCTGTTTTTT; CDR3 protein: CASGQGGVGELFF
J gene: TRBJ2-3; clone size: .; D gene: TRBD2; V gene: TRBV14; CDR3 DNA: TGTGCCAGCAGCCAAGATTTGGGACTAGCGGGGGGAAGGCAGTATTTT; CDR3 protein: CASSQDLGLAGGRQYF
J gene: TRBJ1-4; clone size: .; D gene: .; V gene: TRBV9; CDR3 DNA: TGTGCCAGCAGTCCGCAGGGTGCAACTAATGAAAAACTGTTTTTT; CDR3 protein: CASSPQGATNEKLFF
J gene: TRBJ2-3; clone size: .; D gene: TRBD2; V gene: TRBV11-2; CDR3 DNA: TGTGCCAGCAGCCCCCGGGTAGCGGGGACCACAGATACGCAGTATTTT; CDR3 protein: CASSPRVAGTTDTQYF
J gene: TRBJ1-4; clone size: .; D gene: TRBD1; V gene: TRBV7-9; CDR3 DNA: TGTGCCAGCAGCTTGGGACAGATGACAACTAATGAAAAACTGTTTTTT; CDR3 protein: CASSLGQMTTNEKLFF
J gene: TRBJ2-3; clone size: .; D gene: TRBD2; V gene: TRBV19; CDR3 DNA: TGTGCCAGTAGTATGCTCCGGACTAGCGGGAGGCCAGATACGCAGTATTTT; CDR3 protein: CASSMLRTSGRPDTQYF
J gene: TRBJ2-7; clone size: .; D gene: TRBD2; V gene: TRBV5-6; CDR3 DNA: TGTGCCAGCAGCCCGGGTGGGCTAGCGGGGGGGCCGGGCGAGCAGTACTTC; CDR3 protein: CASSPGGLAGGPGEQYF
J gene: TRBJ1-5; clone size: .; D gene: TRBD1; V gene: TRBV2; CDR3 DNA: TGTGCCAGCAGGACGGGACAGGGGAGTGGGCAGCCCCAGCATTTT; CDR3 protein: CASRTGQGSGQPQHF
J gene: TRBJ2-1; clone size: .; D gene: TRBD2; V gene: TRBV5-4; CDR3 DNA: TGTGCCAGCAGCTTGGGGGGGACTAGCTCCTACAATGAGCAGTTCTTC; CDR3 protein: CASSLGGTSSYNEQFF
J gene: TRBJ2-5; clone size: .; D gene: .; V gene: TRBV2; CDR3 DNA: TGTGCCAGCAGTGAAAATCCAGGGTCCCAAGAGACCCAGTACTTC; CDR3 protein: CASSENPGSQETQYF
J gene: TRBJ1-1; clone size: once; D gene: .; V gene: TRBV4-3; CDR3 DNA: TGCGCCAGCAGCCAAGAATTGACTCTCCAGAACACTGAAGCTTTCTTT; CDR3 protein: CASSQELTLQNTEAFF